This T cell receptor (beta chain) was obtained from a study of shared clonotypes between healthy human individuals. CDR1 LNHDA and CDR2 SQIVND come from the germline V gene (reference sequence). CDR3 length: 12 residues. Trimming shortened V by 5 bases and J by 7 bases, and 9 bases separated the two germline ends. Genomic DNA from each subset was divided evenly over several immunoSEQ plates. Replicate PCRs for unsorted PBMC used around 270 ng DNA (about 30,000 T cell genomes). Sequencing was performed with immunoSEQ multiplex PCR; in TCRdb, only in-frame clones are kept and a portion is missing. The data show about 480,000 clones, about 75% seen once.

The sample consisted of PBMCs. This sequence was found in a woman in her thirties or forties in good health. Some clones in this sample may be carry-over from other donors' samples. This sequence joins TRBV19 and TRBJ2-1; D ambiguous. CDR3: CASSQELNEQFF. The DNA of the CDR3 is TGTGCCAGTAGTCAGGAGTTGAATGAGCAGTTCTTC.